This entry features one TCR beta chain sequence. As yet, its antigen is unknown. This CDR3 is 15 amino acids long. J was trimmed by 9 bases and V by 10 bases; bases with no gene match: 17. The V gene's germline CDR1 is MNHNS and CDR2 SASEGT. RNA was extracted from bulk tissue without any cell sorting. The data belong to a study of tumor and adjacent non-tumor tissue in lung cancer. Study background: Stage I to III disease affected 10 men and 5 women aged roughly 31 to 85. Each sample yielded a few million productive TCRbeta reads on average. Study outcomes and limitations: Tumor tissue had significantly higher TCR diversity than normal lung. In normal lung, the top 100 clones were significantly more dominant than in tumor.

TCRbeta libraries were built with three rounds of nested PCR, modified from ARM-PCR. TCRdb called the multiplex PCR reads again in MiXCR, with one record for every CDR3 protein. The sample has about 93,000 distinct CDR3 sequences; approximately 65% are singletons. Sequencing used lung tumor tissue. This chain uses TRBV6-1 with TRBJ2-1; 8 bases match TRBD2. This receptor was taken from a man aged 55 to 70 with non-small cell lung cancer. DNA for the CDR3: TGTGCCATTAAGACTGGAAGCGGGAGCTGGAGTGAGCAGTTCTTC. Translating gives CAIKTGSGSWSEQFF.